The 31 T cell receptor beta chains in this list originate from one sample, sequenced in a study of blood T cells in healthy people across ages. Then a second PCR, running roughly 6 to 11 cycles, was carried out with a sample-barcoded 5' primer and a J-beta primer mix. Using its own MiXCR run on the 5' RACE reads, TCRdb lists one record per CDR3 protein. The table includes fewer than 2 million distinct CDR3 sequences, around 42% detected once. The material sequenced was blood. These receptor sequences come from a human donor in good health.

The sample holds a few counts of this clonotype. This chain connects TRBV12-3 or TRBV12-4 to TRBJ2-4; 7 bases are a match to TRBD1. The CDR3 length is 14 residues. Trimming at V came to 3 bases and at J to 13 bases, leaving 12 bases not matched to a gene. Written as DNA, the CDR3 is TGTGCCAGCAGTTTTACCCCCGGGACAGAAGAGCAGTACTTC. Encoded protein: CASSFTPGTEEQYF.

The rearrangement uses TRBV24-1 and TRBJ1-1, with 10 positions matching TRBD1. The V gene end was trimmed by 4 bases and the J gene end by 7 bases; junction bases not matched to a gene: 5. CDR1 is KGHDR, CDR2 SFDVKD, per germline. The CDR3 is 14 residues long. The CDR3: CATSETGGQGEAFF. The CDR3 DNA follows: TGTGCCACCAGTGAGACAGGGGGCCAGGGTGAAGCTTTCTTT.

The rearrangement joins TRBV29-1 to TRBJ1-1; D remains ambiguous. The V gene's germline CDR1 is SQVTM and CDR2 ANQGSEA. The CDR3 is 14 residues long. Deletions cut 1 base from V and 5 bases from J, with 14 bases between. CDR3 sequence (DNA): TGCAGCGTTGAAGTCGGGTACGGAGGGACTGAAGCTTTCTTT. Amino acids: CSVEVGYGGTEAFF.

The sample holds a few counts of this clonotype. This rearrangement joins TRBV20-1 to TRBJ1-2; D possibly corresponds to TRBD1 (5 bases). Germline V gene lookup returns CDR1 DFQATT and CDR2 SNEGSKA (reference sequence). The CDR3 sequence is 15 residues long. Trimming cost V 0 bases and J 12 bases, with 23 bases left between them. CDR3 amino acids: CSARDFGTLKDGDTF. Here the CDR3 DNA reads TGCAGTGCTAGAGACTTCGGGACTCTTAAAGATGGGGACACCTTC.

The chain joins TRBV7-9 to TRBJ1-4; no definite D call. The germline V gene encodes CDR1 SEHNR and CDR2 FQNEAQ (reference sequence). The ends were cut back, 5 bases at V and 8 bases at J, with 12 bases in the middle. There are 13 residues in the CDR3. The CDR3 spells CASSPAAREKLFF. The CDR3 nucleotides are TGTGCCAGCAGCCCCGCCGCGAGGGAAAAACTGTTTTTT.

The rearrangement uses TRBV11-1 and TRBJ2-2; TRBD1 or TRBD2 may be the D gene (5 bases each). The CDR3 runs to 14 residues. Germline V gives CDR1 SGHAT, CDR2 FQDESV (reference sequence). Trimming cost V 5 bases and J 7 bases, with 14 bases left between them. CDR3 region: CASSRIRGGGELFF. For the CDR3, the DNA is TGTGCCAGCAGCAGAATACGTGGGGGCGGGGAGCTGTTTTTT.

This clonotype was observed a handful of times. This sequence joins TRBV5-5 and TRBJ2-5; D remains ambiguous. Trimming took off 1 base at V and 4 bases at J, with 8 bases between the two ends. The length of the CDR3 is 13 residues. Per the germline V gene, CDR1 is SGHKS and CDR2 is YYEKEE (reference sequence). CDR3 sequence reads: CASSLPATETQYF. As DNA, the CDR3 is TGTGCCAGCAGCTTGCCCGCTACAGAGACCCAGTACTTC.

V gene TRBV7-9 combines with J gene TRBJ1-2; 8 bases line up with TRBD1. V trimming: 4 bases; J trimming: 4 bases; junction bases outside the gene matches: 14. This CDR3 region has 17 residues. Germline values: CDR1 SEHNR, CDR2 FQNEAQ (reference sequence). The CDR3 bases are TGTGCCAGCAGCTCCATCAGGGGGCTTTCGACATTCTATGGCTACACCTTC. Translated: CASSSIRGLSTFYGYTF.

This clonotype has ten or more counts. This chain uses TRBV12-3 or TRBV12-4 with TRBJ2-7, with D possibly being TRBD2 (5 bases). V dropped 1 base and J dropped 3 bases, with 10 bases sitting between them. There are 14 residues in the CDR3. The CDR3 loop is CASSLDSGYYEQYF. The CDR3 DNA is TGTGCCAGCAGTTTAGACAGCGGCTACTACGAGCAGTACTTC.

This clonotype was observed a handful of times. The V gene is TRBV28, the J gene TRBJ1-5, with TRBD1 as a possible D gene (6 bases). V dropped 7 bases and J dropped 0 bases, with 28 bases sitting between them. Germline-derived CDR1 and CDR2 are MDHEN and SYDVKM. The CDR3 consists of 20 residues. The CDR3 DNA is TGTGCCAGCACCCTGCGAGCGGACAGAAACCCTTACCTTAGCAATCAGCCCCAGCATTTT. Translation gives CASTLRADRNPYLSNQPQHF.

The CDR3 DNA follows: TGCGCCAGCAGTGCAAAGGACCGCGAGAACACTGAAGCTTTCTTT. Translated: CASSAKDRENTEAFF. The J gene is TRBJ1-1, the V gene TRBV5-1, with D unresolved. Trimming took 5 bases from V and 1 from J, leaving 15 bases between them. The CDR3 consists of 15 residues. Germline V gives CDR1 SGHRS, CDR2 YFSETQ.

The chain has TRBV24-1 and TRBJ2-1; TRBD2 matches 12 bases. Germline V gene sequence: CDR1 KGHDR, CDR2 SFDVKD. V was pared by 7 bases and J by 2 bases, with 2 bases of the junction left unmatched. The CDR3 runs 15 residues. The CDR3 sequence: CATRASGGAYNEQFF. CDR3 nucleotide sequence: TGTGCCACCAGGGCTAGCGGGGGGGCCTACAATGAGCAGTTCTTC.

The chain combines TRBV5-5 with TRBJ2-6; D unresolved. The V end was cut by 1 base, the J end by 1 base, with 9 bases between. The CDR3 length is 16 residues. Germline CDR1 is SGHKS and CDR2 is YYEKEE (reference sequence). As DNA, the CDR3 is TGTGCCAGCAGCTTGTTGGTAGTGTCTGGGGCCAACGTCCTGACTTTC. It yields the protein CASSLLVVSGANVLTF.

This clonotype showed up just a few times. The genes are TRBV29-1 and TRBJ2-3, with 7 nucleotides matching TRBD2. This CDR3 region has 16 residues. Per germline, CDR1 SQVTM and CDR2 ANQGSEA. Trimming at V came to 3 bases and at J to 3 bases, leaving 12 bases not matched to a gene. The CDR3 region has the DNA TGCAGCGTTGATTGGTTGGCGGGAGACCCGACAGATACGCAGTATTTT. Translated, it gives CSVDWLAGDPTDTQYF.

The chain recombines TRBV7-9 with TRBJ2-7; TRBD2 agrees at 12 bases. With 11 bases clipped from V and 5 bases from J, the junction kept 10 bases outside the gene matches. The CDR3 has 14 amino acids. From germline, CDR1 is SEHNR and CDR2 FQNEAQ (reference sequence). The CDR3 is CAARSLAGGHEQYF. The CDR3 region has the DNA TGTGCCGCCCGGTCACTAGCGGGGGGCCACGAGCAGTACTTC.

This chain joins TRBV20-1 and TRBJ2-7, with D perhaps TRBD2 (6 bases). The V and J ends lost 4 bases and 2 bases respectively, with 21 bases between them. The CDR3 spans 16 residues. The germline V gene has CDR1 DFQATT and CDR2 SNEGSKA (reference sequence). The CDR3 here is CSANGGWAGSPYEQYF. The CDR3 bases are TGCAGTGCTAATGGGGGTTGGGCGGGATCACCCTACGAGCAGTACTTC.

The chain is built from TRBV12-3 or TRBV12-4 and TRBJ2-1; 8 bases line up with TRBD1. The CDR3 runs to 15 residues. Trimming cost V 3 bases and J 8 bases; bases outside gene matches: 9. CDR3 nucleotide sequence: TGTGCCAGCAGTTTGGTGGACAGGGAGTTCGATGAGCAGTTCTTC. Translation gives CASSLVDREFDEQFF.

The V gene is TRBV7-6, the J gene TRBJ1-2, with unresolved D. This CDR3 is 15 amino acids long. CDR1 is SGHVS, CDR2 FNYEAQ, per germline. Trimming took 1 base from V and 2 from J, leaving 11 bases between them. The chain's CDR3 is CASSLDRQGNYGYTF. DNA for the CDR3: TGTGCCAGCAGCTTAGACCGTCAAGGGAACTATGGCTACACCTTC. The entire variable domain, with the rest obtained from reference TRBV7-6 and TRBJ1-2, is as follows: GAGVSQSPRYKVTKRGQDVALRCDPISGHVSLYWYRQALGQGPEFLTYFNYEAQQDKSGLPNDRFSAERPEGSISTLTIQRTEQRDSAMYRCASSLDRQGNYGYTFGSGTRLTVV.

This clonotype showed up just a few times. The chain couples TRBV9 to TRBJ2-5; 8 bases line up with TRBD2. There are 17 residues in the CDR3. Germline V CDR1 and CDR2: SGDLS, YYNGEE. The trim removed 0 bases at V and 4 bases at J, leaving 11 bases unmatched. CDR3 protein: CASSVGAGGTLGETQYF. CDR3 coding DNA: TGTGCCAGCAGCGTAGGGGCGGGGGGAACATTAGGAGAGACCCAGTACTTC.

V usage is TRBV7-2 and J usage is TRBJ2-1, with D perhaps TRBD2 (5 bases). V was shortened by 2 bases and J by 6 bases, with 14 bases between the two germline ends. Per the germline V gene, CDR1 is SGHTA and CDR2 is FQGNSA. CDR3 size: 15 residues. In DNA, the CDR3 is TGTGCCAGCAGCTTATACCCTAGAGAGGGCAATGAGCAGTTCTTC. Protein sequence: CASSLYPREGNEQFF.

The V and J genes are TRBV20-1 and TRBJ2-1; D remains ambiguous. Germline V lookup: CDR1 DFQATT, CDR2 SNEGSKA (reference sequence). V gave up 0 bases and J gave up 0 bases, with 9 bases separating them. The CDR3 spans 15 residues. CDR3 in amino acids: CSARDSVSSYNEQFF. The CDR3 DNA sequence: TGCAGTGCTAGAGATTCAGTTAGCTCCTACAATGAGCAGTTCTTC.

This clonotype was recorded at least ten times. The rearrangement joins TRBV10-3 to TRBJ1-5; 7 bases agree with TRBD1. The CDR3 extends over 13 amino acids. Germline CDR1 ENHRY, CDR2 SYGVKD. V gave up 8 bases and J gave up 5 bases; unmatched junction bases: 6. Here the CDR3 DNA reads TGTGCCATCGCCGACAGGGACGATCAGCCCCAGCATTTT. Translation gives CAIADRDDQPQHF.

The chain employs TRBV7-9 and TRBJ2-1; D is unresolved. The germline V and J ends were trimmed by 2 bases and 0 bases, with 14 bases remaining between them. The germline V gene encodes CDR1 SEHNR and CDR2 FQNEAQ (reference sequence). This CDR3 region has 17 residues. DNA of the CDR3: TGTGCCAGCAGCTTAACCGCGAGCCGGACCTCCTACAATGAGCAGTTCTTC. Its protein is CASSLTASRTSYNEQFF.

This chain joins TRBV7-2 and TRBJ2-3; D is unclear. The CDR3 contains 14 residues. V was trimmed by 5 bases and J by 2 bases, leaving 11 bases between them. The germline gives CDR1 SGHTA, CDR2 FQGNSA. CDR3 nucleotides: TGTGCCAGCAGCGTCGGGTTACCCACAGATACGCAGTATTTT. It specifies CASSVGLPTDTQYF.

The table lists this clonotype with many counts. V usage is TRBV5-1 and J usage is TRBJ2-6; tentative D call: TRBD1 (6 bases). The CDR3 length is 17 residues. Germline V gene lookup returns CDR1 SGHRS and CDR2 YFSETQ. Trimming stripped 1 base from V and 2 bases from J, with 13 bases between. The CDR3 protein is CASSLSPGVTGANVLTF. CDR3 coding DNA: TGCGCCAGCAGCTTGAGTCCAGGGGTAACTGGGGCCAACGTCCTGACTTTC. The complete variable domain, with remaining parts taken from reference TRBV5-1 and TRBJ2-6, reads KAGVTQTPRYLIKTRGQQVTLSCSPISGHRSVSWYQQTPGQGLQFLFEYFSETQRNKGNFPGRFSGRQFSNSRSEMNVSTLELGDSALYLCASSLSPGVTGANVLTFGAGSRLTVL.

The CDR3 DNA follows: TGTGCCAGCAGCCGAGACAGGTCGAGCTCCTACGAGCAGTACTTC. Its translation is CASSRDRSSSYEQYF. This chain links TRBV7-2 with TRBJ2-7; a weak D match, TRBD1 (6 bases). Per germline, CDR1 SGHTA and CDR2 FQGNSA. Trimming pared 5 bases from V and 0 bases from J, leaving 14 bases between. The CDR3 contains 15 residues.

The chain couples TRBV6-6 to TRBJ2-3; possibly TRBD1 for D (6 bases). The CDR3 sequence is 16 residues long. Per germline, CDR1 MNHNY and CDR2 SVGAGI (reference sequence). V was shortened by 2 bases and J by 2 bases, with 14 bases between the two germline ends. As DNA, the CDR3 is TGTGCCAGCAGTTACGCACCGGGACAATCCACAGATACGCAGTATTTT. Its translation is CASSYAPGQSTDTQYF.

V and J are TRBV10-3 and TRBJ2-1; no definite D call. The CDR3 is 14 amino acids. Germline V gene lookup returns CDR1 ENHRY and CDR2 SYGVKD. V lost 2 bases to trimming and J lost 2 bases, with 7 bases between them. Here the CDR3 reads CAISELQAYNEQFF. For the CDR3, the DNA is TGTGCCATCAGTGAGCTACAAGCCTACAATGAGCAGTTCTTC.

This chain connects TRBV7-8 to TRBJ2-1; D is uncertain. In germline, CDR1 is SGHVS, CDR2 FQNEAQ. There are 15 residues in the CDR3. Trimming pared 3 bases from V and 4 bases from J, leaving 13 bases between. In DNA form, the CDR3 reads TGTGCCAGCAGCTTTAGCTTCATAGAATACAATGAGCAGTTCTTC. This sequence encodes CASSFSFIEYNEQFF.

The V call is TRBV25-1, the J call TRBJ2-7, with 9 positions matching TRBD1. The CDR3 extends over 14 amino acids. With V trimmed by 6 bases and J by 5 bases, 8 bases remained unmatched. Germline V lookup: CDR1 MGHDK, CDR2 SYGVNS. Here the CDR3 DNA reads TGTGCCAGCAGGGTGACTGGGACAGGGAACGAGCAGTACTTC. Protein: CASRVTGTGNEQYF.

With regard to this clonotype: An end of the junction differs from the germline gene, which may be a read error. The rearrangement joins TRBV5-6 to TRBJ2-4; D gene unclear. The J call may not be correct, given that the DNA end is closer to TRBJ2-5. The germline CDR1 and CDR2 sequences are SGHDT and YYEEEE. The CDR3 has 14 residues. CDR3 DNA: TGTACCAGCAGCTTGGTCTCTAGGACGGGGACCCAGTACTTC. This encodes CTSSLVSRTGTQYF.